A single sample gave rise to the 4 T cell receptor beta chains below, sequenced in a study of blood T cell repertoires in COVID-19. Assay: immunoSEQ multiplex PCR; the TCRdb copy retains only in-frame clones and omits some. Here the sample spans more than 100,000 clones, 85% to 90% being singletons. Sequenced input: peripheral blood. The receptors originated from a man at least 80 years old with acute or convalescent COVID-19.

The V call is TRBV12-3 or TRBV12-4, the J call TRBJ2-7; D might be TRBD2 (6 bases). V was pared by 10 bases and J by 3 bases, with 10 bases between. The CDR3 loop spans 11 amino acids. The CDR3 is CAIRRGYEQYF. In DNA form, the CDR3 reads TGTGCCATCCGGCGGGGCTACGAGCAGTACTTC.

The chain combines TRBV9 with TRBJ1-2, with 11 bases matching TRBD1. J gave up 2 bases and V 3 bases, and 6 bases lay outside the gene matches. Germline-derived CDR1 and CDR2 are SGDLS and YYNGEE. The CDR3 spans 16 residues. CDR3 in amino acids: CASSGARDRGNYGYTF. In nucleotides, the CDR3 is TGTGCCAGCAGCGGTGCCCGGGACAGGGGGAACTATGGCTACACCTTC. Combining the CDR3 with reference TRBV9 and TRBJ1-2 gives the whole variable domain DSGVTQTPKHLITATGQRVTLRCSPRSGDLSVYWYQQSLDQGLQFLIQYYNGEERAKGNILERFSAQQFPDLHSELNLSSLELGDSALYFCASSGARDRGNYGYTFGSGTRLTVV.

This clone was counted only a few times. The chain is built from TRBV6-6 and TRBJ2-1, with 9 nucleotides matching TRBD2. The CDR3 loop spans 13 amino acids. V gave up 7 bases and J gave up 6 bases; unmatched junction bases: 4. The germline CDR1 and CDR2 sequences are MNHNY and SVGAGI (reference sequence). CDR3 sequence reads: CASTLAGVNEQFF. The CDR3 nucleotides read TGTGCCAGCACCTTAGCGGGAGTCAATGAGCAGTTCTTC.

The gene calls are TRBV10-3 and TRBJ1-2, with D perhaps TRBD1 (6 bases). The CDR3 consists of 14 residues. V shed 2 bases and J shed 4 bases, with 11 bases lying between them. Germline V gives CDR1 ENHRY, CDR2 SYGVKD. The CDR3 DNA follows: TGTGCCATCAGTGAGGGGGCAGGGGTCTATGGCTACACCTTC. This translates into CAISEGAGVYGYTF.